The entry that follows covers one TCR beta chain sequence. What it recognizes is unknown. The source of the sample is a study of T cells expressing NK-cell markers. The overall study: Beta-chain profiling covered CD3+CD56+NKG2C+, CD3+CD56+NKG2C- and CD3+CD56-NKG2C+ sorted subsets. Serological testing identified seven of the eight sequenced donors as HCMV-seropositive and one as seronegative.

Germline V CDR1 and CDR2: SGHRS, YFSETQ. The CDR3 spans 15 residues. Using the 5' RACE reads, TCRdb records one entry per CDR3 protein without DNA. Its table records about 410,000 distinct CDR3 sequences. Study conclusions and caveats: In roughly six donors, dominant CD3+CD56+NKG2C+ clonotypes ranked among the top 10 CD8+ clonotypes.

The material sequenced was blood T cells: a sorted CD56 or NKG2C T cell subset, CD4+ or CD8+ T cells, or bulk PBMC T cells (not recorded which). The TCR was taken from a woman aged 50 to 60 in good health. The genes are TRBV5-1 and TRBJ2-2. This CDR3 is CASSLAVAPTGELFF.